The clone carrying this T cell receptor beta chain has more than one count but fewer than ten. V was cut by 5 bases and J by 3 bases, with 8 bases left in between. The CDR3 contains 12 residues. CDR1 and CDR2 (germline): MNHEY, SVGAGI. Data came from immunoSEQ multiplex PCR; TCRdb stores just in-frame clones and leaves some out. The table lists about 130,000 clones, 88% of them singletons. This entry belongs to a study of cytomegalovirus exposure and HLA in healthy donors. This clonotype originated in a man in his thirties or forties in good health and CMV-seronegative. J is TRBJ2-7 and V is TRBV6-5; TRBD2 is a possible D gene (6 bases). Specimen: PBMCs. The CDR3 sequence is CASSHGGYEQYF. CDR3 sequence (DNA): TGTGCCAGCAGTCACGGGGGCTACGAGCAGTACTTC.